This TCR beta chain is from a study of beta chain features in type 1 diabetes. This clone was observed a few times. The sequenced template was cDNA made from the entire isolated RNA. Sequencing was performed with immunoSEQ multiplex PCR; in TCRdb, only in-frame clones are kept and a portion is missing. The sample lists approximately 140,000 clones; roughly 50% were seen once. V gave up 3 bases and J gave up 2 bases, with 11 bases separating them. The CDR3 runs to 16 residues. Germline V CDR1 and CDR2: SGHTA, FQGNSA. The chain employs TRBV7-2 and TRBJ2-6; D gene unclear. Sample: Tregs from blood. The receptor's source is a man aged 18 to 30 in good health. CDR3 region: CASSFGIATGANVLTF. In nucleotides, the CDR3 is TGTGCCAGCAGCTTCGGTATAGCAACTGGGGCCAACGTCCTGACTTTC.